This TCR beta chain was obtained from a study of T cell repertoires in cytomegalovirus infection. Study-level results: Frequencies of public TCR beta families were cumulated, and this identified carriers of CMV plus the relevant HLA.

This clonotype was counted a few times. Its antigen is not known. TCRdb reprocessed the reads via MiXCR and lists one record per CDR3 protein. The sample has about 770,000 distinct CDR3 sequences, 25% to 30% seen once. The germline V gene has CDR1 MGHDK and CDR2 SYGVNS. This CDR3 is built from 14 residues. With 5 bases clipped from V and 9 bases from J, the junction kept 10 bases outside the gene matches. The rearrangement uses TRBV25-1 and TRBJ2-1; 7 positions match TRBD2. The TCR was taken from a human donor in good health (CMV status not recorded). Some clones in this sample may be carry-over from other donors' samples. This material consisted of cultured CD8+ T cells from PBMCs, taken from culture after CMV antigen stimulation. Here the CDR3 reads CASSRGGGVVEQFF. The CDR3 nucleotides read TGTGCCAGCAGTCGTGGGGGAGGGGTGGTTGAGCAGTTCTTC. Supplemented by reference TRBV25-1 and TRBJ2-1, the full variable domain reads EADIYQTPRYLVIGTGKKITLECSQTMGHDKMYWYQQDPGMELHLIHYSYGVNSTEKGDLSSESTVSRIRTEHFPLTLESARPSHTSQYLCASSRGGGVVEQFFGPGTRLTVL.